One sample yielded the 27 T cell receptor beta chains listed below, sequenced in a study of blood T cell repertoires in COVID-19. Some clones are missing from TCRdb's copy, which holds only in-frame ones; the method was immunoSEQ multiplex PCR. The sample includes 100,000 or so clones, 85% of them seen just once. Sequenced input: peripheral blood. Source of these receptors: a woman in her 70s with active or convalescent COVID-19.

V gene TRBV19 combines with J gene TRBJ1-1; 8 positions match TRBD1. The germline gives CDR1 LNHDA, CDR2 SQIVND (reference sequence). The CDR3 is 16 residues long. Losses at the gene ends were 5 bases for V and 1 base for J; bases not matched to a gene: 9. The CDR3 loop reads CASSDRGSVRNTEAFF. The CDR3 DNA is TGTGCCAGTAGTGACAGGGGTAGTGTGCGGAACACTGAAGCTTTCTTT.

The chain recombines TRBV5-1 with TRBJ2-7; 7 nucleotides match TRBD1. There are 13 residues in the CDR3. Germline CDR1 reads SGHRS; CDR2 reads YFSETQ. Unmatched junction bases numbered 3, after V lost 4 bases and J lost 2 bases. CDR3 sequence: CASSPGTAYEQYF. CDR3 in DNA: TGCGCCAGCAGCCCAGGGACAGCCTACGAGCAGTACTTC.

This clone was seen only a few times. V usage is TRBV10-1 and J usage is TRBJ1-6; no clear D. Trimming removed 2 bases from V and 0 bases from J, with 8 bases in between. The CDR3 contains 16 residues. The germline V gene encodes CDR1 WNHNN and CDR2 SYGVQD (reference sequence). The CDR3 nucleotides are TGCGCCAGCAGTGAGACAGAGAGCTCCTATAATTCACCCCTCCACTTT. Amino acids: CASSETESSYNSPLHF.

The chain is built from TRBV7-9 and TRBJ1-2; 7 positions match TRBD1. Germline V gene sequence: CDR1 SEHNR, CDR2 FQNEAQ (reference sequence). This CDR3 has 15 residues. V shed 3 bases and J 0 bases; nucleotides not matched to a gene: 4. The chain's CDR3 is CASSFGTVANYGYTF. The CDR3 nucleotides read TGTGCCAGCAGCTTTGGGACAGTAGCTAACTATGGCTACACCTTC.

The rearrangement joins TRBV28 to TRBJ1-3; D might be TRBD1 (5 bases). Germline V gives CDR1 MDHEN, CDR2 SYDVKM. CDR3 length: 14 amino acids. The V end lost 10 bases, the J end lost 0 bases, and 13 bases lay between the germline ends. In DNA, the CDR3 is TGTGCCACCAAAAAGACAGCCTCTGGAAACACCATATATTTT. It yields the protein CATKKTASGNTIYF.

This clone was seen only a few times. This chain uses TRBV30 with TRBJ2-7; D uncertain. Looked up from germline, CDR1 is GTSNPN and CDR2 is SVGIG (reference sequence). Trimming pared 3 bases from V and 0 bases from J, leaving 9 bases between. The CDR3 is made up of 13 amino acids. The CDR3 loop reads CAWRMTSSYEQYF. CDR3 in DNA: TGTGCCTGGAGAATGACAAGCTCCTACGAGCAGTACTTC.

This clone was recorded once. The chain's CDR3 is CASSVSGTGVEKLFF. Written as DNA, the CDR3 is TGTGCCAGCAGCGTTTCCGGGACAGGGGTCGAAAAACTGTTTTTT. The V gene is TRBV7-2, the J gene TRBJ1-4; 10 nucleotides align to TRBD1. Germline values: CDR1 SGHTA, CDR2 FQGNSA. The V and J ends lost 5 bases and 8 bases, in that order; junction bases with no gene match: 8. This CDR3 region has 15 residues.

The chain carries TRBV10-3 and TRBJ1-1; D gene ambiguous. V lost 10 bases to trimming and J lost 0 bases, with 12 bases between them. The CDR3 is 13 residues long. CDR1 is ENHRY, CDR2 SYGVKD, per germline. Here the CDR3 reads CATTQSLNTEAFF. The DNA for the CDR3 is TGTGCCACCACACAGAGTCTGAACACTGAAGCTTTCTTT.

The chain links TRBV19 to TRBJ2-1; 7 nucleotides align to TRBD2. The germline V gene encodes CDR1 LNHDA and CDR2 SQIVND (reference sequence). CDR3 size: 16 residues. The ends lost 2 bases at V and 0 bases at J; junction bases unmatched: 4. The CDR3 DNA sequence: TGTGCCAGTAGTATACGGGGGGTTTTCTCCTACAATGAGCAGTTCTTC. This codes for CASSIRGVFSYNEQFF.

This chain uses TRBV7-9 with TRBJ1-2; D possibly corresponds to TRBD1 (5 bases). The CDR3 sequence is 14 residues long. Germline CDR1 and CDR2: SEHNR and FQNEAQ (reference sequence). V was cut by 8 bases and J by 7 bases, with 20 bases left in between. DNA of the CDR3: TGTGCCAGCGCATCAGGGTATTCGTTGGGTGGCTACACCTTC. This gives the protein CASASGYSLGGYTF.

This clone has a handful of counts. J is TRBJ2-2 and V is TRBV7-9, with a weak D call TRBD2 (5 bases). The V end was cut by 5 bases, the J end by 7 bases, with 23 bases between. The CDR3 consists of 17 residues. Germline V gene data show CDR1 as SEHNR and CDR2 as FQNEAQ (reference sequence). In nucleotides, the CDR3 is TGTGCCAGCAGCACGCAGGACCCCCGGGAAGAGAGCGGGGAGCTGTTTTTT. Translated, it gives CASSTQDPREESGELFF.

The CDR3 sequence is CAISEFEGGLGETQYF. In DNA form, the CDR3 reads TGTGCCATCAGTGAGTTTGAGGGGGGGCTAGGAGAGACCCAGTACTTC. The gene calls are TRBV10-3 and TRBJ2-5; D is perhaps TRBD2 (7 bases). Looked up from germline, CDR1 is ENHRY and CDR2 is SYGVKD. The germline V and J ends were trimmed by 1 base and 4 bases, with 16 bases remaining between them. The CDR3 length is 16 residues.

The chain carries TRBV18 and TRBJ1-2; 10 nucleotides line up with TRBD1. V dropped 2 bases and J dropped 7; count of bases not matched to a gene: 1. The CDR3 contains 13 residues. Germline CDR1 reads KGHSH; CDR2 reads LQKENI. This CDR3 reads CASSPRDRGGYTF. The CDR3 nucleotides are TGTGCCAGCTCACCAAGGGACAGGGGTGGCTACACCTTC.

The chain employs TRBV20-1 and TRBJ2-1, with D possibly TRBD2 on 6 matching bases. Germline CDR1 reads DFQATT; CDR2 reads SNEGSKA (reference sequence). V lost 3 bases to trimming and J lost 7 bases, with 19 bases between them. CDR3 length: 15 residues. The CDR3 nucleotides read TGCAGTGCTAGTCCATTTGAGGCCGGGGGAAATGAGCAGTTCTTC. Translating it yields CSASPFEAGGNEQFF.

The genes are TRBV10-3 and TRBJ2-1; TRBD2 matches at 12 bases. CDR3 length: 15 residues. Germline values: CDR1 ENHRY, CDR2 SYGVKD. Unmatched junction bases numbered 5, after V lost 4 bases and J lost 7 bases. The CDR3 nucleotides are TGTGCCATCAGTGCTGGACTAGCGGGATCGAATGAGCAGTTCTTC. Its protein product is CAISAGLAGSNEQFF.

This chain joins TRBV7-2 and TRBJ1-2; 7 bases agree with TRBD1. V trimming: 5 bases; J trimming: 7 bases; junction bases outside the gene matches: 7. The CDR3 covers 13 residues. Looked up from germline, CDR1 is SGHTA and CDR2 is FQGNSA. CDR3: CASSRGQVRGYTF. For the CDR3, the DNA is TGTGCCAGCAGCAGGGGGCAGGTTCGTGGCTACACCTTC.

This rearrangement joins TRBV6-2 or TRBV6-3 to TRBJ2-2; TRBD1 matches at 9 bases. Germline CDR1 and CDR2: MNHEY and SVGEGT. CDR3 length: 17 residues. The V and J ends lost 6 bases and 4 bases, in that order; junction bases with no gene match: 12. The CDR3 DNA reads TGTGCCAGCAGCCCTACGGGACAGGGAAGGCGCACCGGGGAGCTGTTTTTT. This translates into CASSPTGQGRRTGELFF.

The chain links TRBV24-1 to TRBJ1-4, with 8 nucleotides matching TRBD1. Germline V gives CDR1 KGHDR, CDR2 SFDVKD. This CDR3 is 15 amino acids long. V gave up 3 bases and J gave up 5 bases; unmatched junction bases: 4. The CDR3 sequence is CATSDQGTGNEKLFF. Written as DNA, the CDR3 is TGTGCCACCAGTGATCAGGGGACAGGCAATGAAAAACTGTTTTTT.

This chain connects TRBV19 to TRBJ2-5; no definite D call. Germline values: CDR1 LNHDA, CDR2 SQIVND (reference sequence). Trimming cost V 0 bases and J 2 bases, with 10 bases left between them. The CDR3 is made up of 15 amino acids. CDR3 sequence reads: CASSIDPGGQETQYF. CDR3 in DNA: TGTGCCAGTAGTATAGACCCAGGTGGGCAAGAGACCCAGTACTTC.

CDR3 sequence reads: CASSPGLASYNEQFF. DNA for the CDR3: TGTGCCAGCAGTCCGGGACTAGCGTCCTACAATGAGCAGTTCTTC. This sequence joins TRBV6-2 or TRBV6-3 and TRBJ2-1; 10 positions match TRBD2. The CDR3 runs to 15 residues. CDR1 MNHEY and CDR2 SVGEGT come from the germline V gene. V shed 5 bases and J 1 base; nucleotides not matched to a gene: 2.

J is TRBJ1-2 and V is TRBV4-1, with D tentatively TRBD1 (5 bases). The CDR3 totals 15 residues. From germline, CDR1 is MGHRA and CDR2 YSYEKL. V shed 3 bases and J shed 4 bases, with 15 bases lying between them. CDR3: CASSQDMTELYGYTF. CDR3 nucleotide sequence: TGCGCCAGCAGCCAGGACATGACAGAACTCTATGGCTACACCTTC.

This clone has just a few counts. J is TRBJ1-3 and V is TRBV4-3; a weak D match, TRBD1 (6 bases). V was shortened by 1 base and J by 0 bases, with 13 bases between the two germline ends. Germline CDR1 LGHNA, CDR2 YSLEER. This CDR3 is 17 amino acids long. CDR3 DNA sequence: TGCGCCAGCAGCCAAGCAATAACAGGGAGCTCTGGAAACACCATATATTTT. Translating gives CASSQAITGSSGNTIYF.

The CDR3 DNA is TGTGCCAGCCAGCCCGGGACAACCACCTACGAGCAGTACTTC. It is translated as CASQPGTTTYEQYF. The chain has TRBV28 and TRBJ2-7; possible D gene TRBD1, 6 bases. V was pared by 8 bases and J by 2 bases, with 16 bases between. Germline CDR1 MDHEN, CDR2 SYDVKM. CDR3 length: 14 residues.

The rearrangement uses TRBV13 and TRBJ2-3, with TRBD2 identical over 11 bases. Losses at the gene ends were 5 bases for V and 0 bases for J; bases not matched to a gene: 4. CDR1 PRHDT and CDR2 FYEKMQ come from the germline V gene (reference sequence). The CDR3 contains 16 residues. The CDR3 here is CASSERLAGSTDTQYF. DNA of the CDR3: TGTGCCAGCAGCGAAAGACTAGCGGGGAGCACAGATACGCAGTATTTT. The full variable domain, completed using reference TRBV13 and TRBJ2-3, is AAGVIQSPRHLIKEKRETATLKCYPIPRHDTVYWYQQGPGQDPQFLISFYEKMQSDKGSIPDRFSAQQFSDYHSELNMSSLELGDSALYFCASSERLAGSTDTQYFGPGTRLTVL.

The chain joins TRBV12-5 to TRBJ2-5, with D tentatively TRBD2 (7 bases). Trimming cost V 1 base and J 5 bases, with 17 bases left between them. Germline CDR1 and CDR2: LGHNT and FRNRAP. The CDR3 consists of 16 residues. DNA for the CDR3: TGTGCTAGTGGTTTGGCACGGGAGGTGCAGGGGGAGACCCAGTACTTC. Its protein is CASGLAREVQGETQYF. Full variable domain (missing parts from reference TRBV12-5 and TRBJ2-5): DARVTQTPRHKVTEMGQEVTMRCQPILGHNTVFWYRQTMMQGLELLAYFRNRAPLDDSGMPKDRFSAEMPDATLATLKIQPSEPRDSAVYFCASGLAREVQGETQYFGPGTRLLVL.

This rearrangement joins TRBV14 to TRBJ2-3; 12 nucleotides agree with TRBD2. The CDR3 spans 17 residues. V was clipped by 3 bases and J by 2 bases; unmatched bases: 6. CDR1 is SGHDN and CDR2 is FVKESK in the germline V gene. The CDR3: CASSQRGTSGPTDTQYF. The CDR3 bases are TGTGCCAGCAGCCAGAGGGGGACTAGCGGGCCCACAGATACGCAGTATTTT.

The V and J genes are TRBV7-9 and TRBJ1-2; possibly TRBD1 for D (6 bases). The CDR3 totals 14 residues. Germline V gives CDR1 SEHNR, CDR2 FQNEAQ (reference sequence). The ends were cut back, 4 bases at V and 4 bases at J, with 13 bases in the middle. The chain's CDR3 is CASSYKQGGYGYTF. The CDR3 nucleotides are TGTGCCAGCAGCTACAAACAGGGCGGCTATGGCTACACCTTC.